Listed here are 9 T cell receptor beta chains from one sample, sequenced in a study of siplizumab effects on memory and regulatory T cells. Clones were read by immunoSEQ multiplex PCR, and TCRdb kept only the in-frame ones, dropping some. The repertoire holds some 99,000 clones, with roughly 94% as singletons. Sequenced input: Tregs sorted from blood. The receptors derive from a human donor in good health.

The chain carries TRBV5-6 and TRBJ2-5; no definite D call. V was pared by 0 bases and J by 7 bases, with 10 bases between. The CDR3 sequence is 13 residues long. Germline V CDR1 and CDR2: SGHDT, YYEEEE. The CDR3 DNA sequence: TGTGCCAGCAGCTTGGGATTTGAAGTGACCCAGTACTTC. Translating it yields CASSLGFEVTQYF.

DNA of the CDR3: TGCGCCAGCAGTCTCATTGAGGAGAAGTGCGGTCAGCCCCAGCATTTT. Protein product: CASSLIEEKCGQPQHF. This chain links TRBV23-1 with TRBJ1-5; no reliable D call. TRBV23-1 is sorted into the ORF group, with uncertain function. V was shortened by 4 bases and J by 6 bases, with 19 bases between the two germline ends. The CDR3 contains 16 residues.

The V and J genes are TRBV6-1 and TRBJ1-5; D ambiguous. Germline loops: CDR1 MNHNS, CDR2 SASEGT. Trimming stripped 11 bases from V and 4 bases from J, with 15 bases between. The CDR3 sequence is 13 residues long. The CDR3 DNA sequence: TGTGCCGCCAAATGGGGTTGGAATCAGCCCCAGCATTTT. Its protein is CAAKWGWNQPQHF.

For the CDR3, the DNA is TGTGCCAGCAGTTCAGGAGGAGGGTACACTGAAGCTTTCTTT. This codes for CASSSGGGYTEAFF. The J gene is TRBJ1-1, the V gene TRBV11-3; D gene uncertain. This CDR3 is built from 14 residues. Trimming shortened V by 6 bases and J by 3 bases, and 14 bases separated the two germline ends. The V gene's germline CDR1 is SGHNT and CDR2 YENEEA.

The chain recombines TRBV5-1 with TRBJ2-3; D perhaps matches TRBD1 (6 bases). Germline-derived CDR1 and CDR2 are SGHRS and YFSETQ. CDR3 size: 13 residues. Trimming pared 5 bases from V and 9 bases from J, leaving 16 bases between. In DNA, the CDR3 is TGCGCCAGCAGTGCTAGAATAGGACAGACGCAGTATTTT. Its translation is CASSARIGQTQYF.

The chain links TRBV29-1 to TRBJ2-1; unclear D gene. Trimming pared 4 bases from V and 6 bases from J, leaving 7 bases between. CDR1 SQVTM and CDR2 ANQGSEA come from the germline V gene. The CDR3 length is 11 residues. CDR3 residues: CSVGPGNEQFF. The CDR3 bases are TGCAGCGTTGGTCCAGGCAATGAGCAGTTCTTC.

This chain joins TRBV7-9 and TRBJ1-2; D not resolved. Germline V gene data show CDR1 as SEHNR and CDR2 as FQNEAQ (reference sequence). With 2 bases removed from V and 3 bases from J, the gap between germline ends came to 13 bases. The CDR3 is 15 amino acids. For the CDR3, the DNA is TGTGCCAGCAGCTTAACGTTAGGCGGAGACTATGGCTACACCTTC. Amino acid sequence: CASSLTLGGDYGYTF.

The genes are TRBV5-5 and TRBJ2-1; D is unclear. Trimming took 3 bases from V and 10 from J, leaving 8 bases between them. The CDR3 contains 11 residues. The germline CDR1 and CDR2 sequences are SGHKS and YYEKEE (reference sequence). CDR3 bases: TGTGCCAGCAGCTCACTTACCGAGCAGTTCTTC. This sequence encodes CASSSLTEQFF.

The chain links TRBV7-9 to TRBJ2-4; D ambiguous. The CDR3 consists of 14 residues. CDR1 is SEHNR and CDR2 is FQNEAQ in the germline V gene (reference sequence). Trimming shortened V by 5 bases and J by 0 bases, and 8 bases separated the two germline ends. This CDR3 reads CASSPHVAKNIQYF. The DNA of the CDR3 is TGTGCCAGCAGCCCTCATGTAGCCAAAAACATTCAGTACTTC.